Listed below are T cell receptor beta chains from one sample, sequenced in a study of T-cell memory formation after mild COVID-19. TCRdb ran MiXCR on the 5' RACE reads and lists one entry per CDR3 protein. The data show around 390,000 distinct CDR3 sequences, 15% to 20% seen once. The source material was PBMCs or a T cell subset sorted from them (not recorded which). The receptors shown here come from a young man who had mild COVID-19 (a few samples of this study predate the infection). Cell type and time point are not known. The CDR3 runs from the conserved cysteine through the conserved F or W. A D gene is named only where the DNA matches it firmly. A clone size is listed for some rows: how often the clone was seen (once, few, many), or a class if it is expanded.

clone size	J gene	V gene	D gene	CDR3 DNA	CDR3 protein
-	TRBJ2-5	TRBV7-2	-	TGTGCCAGCAGCTTAGGAGTTTTAGGTCTTACCCAGTACTTC	CASSLGVLGLTQYF
-	TRBJ2-5	TRBV2	TRBD1	TGTGCCAGCAGTGAAAAGACAGGGGCGGTAGAGACCCAGTACTTC	CASSEKTGAVETQYF
few	TRBJ2-2	TRBV7-2	-	TGTGCCAGCAGCTCGCGACTGTTCACCGGGGAGCTGTTTTTT	CASSSRLFTGELFF
-	TRBJ2-2	TRBV9	TRBD2	TGTGCCAGCAGCGCCGGCGGGGGGCTAGTCGCCGGGGAGCTGTTTTTT	CASSAGGGLVAGELFF
-	TRBJ2-5	TRBV20-1	-	TGCAGTGCTAGGGACTTGTGGGAGACCCAGTACTTC	CSARDLWETQYF
-	TRBJ2-5	TRBV20-1	-	TGCAGTGCTAGAGTCCCAGGGAGTAAACCAGAGACCCAGTACTTC	CSARVPGSKPETQYF
-	TRBJ2-3	TRBV5-1	-	TGCGCCAGCAGCTTGTTTCGCCCCGCCACAGATACGCAGTATTTT	CASSLFRPATDTQYF
-	TRBJ1-3	TRBV10-3	-	TGTGCCATCAGTGAACCCGACTCCCGGGAAAACACCATATATTTT	CAISEPDSRENTIYF
-	TRBJ2-7	TRBV9	-	TGTGCCAGCAGCGGGGGCGGGGACTCCTACGAGCAGTACTTC	CASSGGGDSYEQYF
many	TRBJ2-1	TRBV6-2/TRBV6-3	-	TGTGCCAGCAGTTACAGCCGGGGTCCTTCCTACAATGAGCAGTTCTTC	CASSYSRGPSYNEQFF
-	TRBJ2-7	TRBV5-1	-	TGCGCCAGCAGCTTGGAGTCCCTGGACGAGCATTACTTC	CASSLESLDEHYF
many	TRBJ2-2	TRBV27	-	TGTGCCAGCAGTTTATCGAACACCGGGGAGCTGTTTTTT	CASSLSNTGELFF
few	TRBJ1-2	TRBV6-5	-	TGTGCCAGCAGTTACGGTATAGCTAACTATGGCTACACCTTC	CASSYGIANYGYTF
-	TRBJ1-1	TRBV5-1	-	TGCGCCAGCCGGGTAGGTGGTACGGGGGAAGCTTTCTTT	CASRVGGTGEAFF
-	TRBJ2-3	TRBV9	-	TGTGCCAGCAGCGTCCGGGGGGCCGTGGATACGCAGTATTTT	CASSVRGAVDTQYF
few	TRBJ1-1	TRBV12-3/TRBV12-4	-	TGTGCCAGCAGAGAAGGGACCCTTGAAGCTTTCTTT	CASREGTLEAFF
-	TRBJ2-1	TRBV19	TRBD2	TGTGCCAGTAGTAATCTAGCGGGGGACAATGAGCAGTTCTTC	CASSNLAGDNEQFF
-	TRBJ2-1	TRBV5-1	-	TGCGCCAGCGCCCCAGCAGTCTCTGGGGTCGGTGAGCAGTTCTTC	CASAPAVSGVGEQFF
-	TRBJ1-6	TRBV5-6	-	TGTGCCAGCAGCCCGGGGTTTTCGAATTCACCCCTCCACTTT	CASSPGFSNSPLHF
few	TRBJ1-6	TRBV7-3	TRBD1	TGTGCCAGCAGCACAGGACAGGATAGGCCCCTCCACTTT	CASSTGQDRPLHF